Shown below are 22 T cell receptor beta chains from a single sample sequenced in a study of blood T cell repertoires in COVID-19. Method: immunoSEQ multiplex PCR; TCRdb's copy keeps in-frame clones and lacks some. The sample has approximately 120,000 clones, 85% to 90% seen once. Sequencing was done on a sample of peripheral blood. These receptors originate from a human donor in a cohort sampled during active COVID-19.

This chain uses TRBV5-4 with TRBJ2-3, with D tentatively TRBD2 (5 bases). Trimming took off 0 bases at V and 0 bases at J, with 8 bases between the two ends. The CDR3 has 15 residues. Per the germline V gene, CDR1 is SGHNT and CDR2 is YYREEE (reference sequence). CDR3 nucleotides: TGTGCCAGCAGCTTGGGGGCGGGCAGCACAGATACGCAGTATTTT. Its protein is CASSLGAGSTDTQYF.

For this clone: At one boundary the junction diverges from the germline segment, which might be a read error. The V call is TRBV12-5, the J call TRBJ2-1; D might be TRBD2 (6 bases). CDR1 and CDR2 (germline): LGHNT, FRNRAP. CDR3 length: 14 residues. CDR3 loop: CASALGRGHNEQFF. CDR3 bases: TGTGCTAGTGCTTTGGGGCGGGGTCACAATGAGCAGTTCTTC.

The CDR3 here is CASSLLAGNYNEQFF. CDR3 DNA: TGCGCCAGCAGCTTGCTAGCGGGGAACTACAATGAGCAGTTCTTC. J is TRBJ2-1 and V is TRBV5-1, with TRBD2 matching 9 bases. V trimming: 1 base; J trimming: 3 bases; junction bases outside the gene matches: 2. Germline V gene sequence: CDR1 SGHRS, CDR2 YFSETQ. The CDR3 runs to 15 residues.

This sequence joins TRBV29-1 and TRBJ2-3; 8 bases are shared with TRBD1. This CDR3 region has 17 residues. The V and J ends lost 0 bases and 2 bases, in that order; junction bases with no gene match: 10. Germline V CDR1 and CDR2: SQVTM, ANQGSEA. The CDR3 region is CSVEDLVDRAITDTQYF. CDR3 nucleotide sequence: TGCAGCGTTGAAGATCTGGTGGACAGGGCAATCACAGATACGCAGTATTTT.

This clone was detected once. The rearrangement links TRBV18 to TRBJ1-3; D is uncertain. Deletions cut 0 bases from V and 0 bases from J, with 9 bases between. CDR3 length equals 16 residues. Germline-derived CDR1 and CDR2 are KGHSH and LQKENI. The CDR3 protein is CASSPPGSHSGNTIYF. The CDR3 nucleotides are TGTGCCAGCTCACCACCAGGTAGCCACTCTGGAAACACCATATATTTT. Based on the CDR3 plus reference TRBV18 and TRBJ1-3, the full variable domain is NAGVMQNPRHLVRRRGQEARLRCSPMKGHSHVYWYRQLPEEGLKFMVYLQKENIIDESGMPKERFSAEFPKEGPSILRIQQVVRGDSAAYFCASSPPGSHSGNTIYFGEGSWLTVV.

The V call is TRBV6-1, the J call TRBJ2-3, with 11 bases fitting TRBD2. The trim removed 3 bases at V and 2 bases at J, leaving 7 bases unmatched. Germline CDR1 is MNHNS and CDR2 is SASEGT. The CDR3 contains 17 residues. The CDR3 protein is CASSDFSGRASTDTQYF. CDR3 nucleotide sequence: TGTGCCAGCAGTGATTTTAGCGGGAGGGCCTCCACAGATACGCAGTATTTT.

This chain uses TRBV28 with TRBJ2-5; TRBD1 matches at 7 bases. The CDR3 is made up of 16 amino acids. From germline, CDR1 is MDHEN and CDR2 SYDVKM. The V and J ends lost 5 bases and 5 bases, in that order; junction bases with no gene match: 14. DNA for the CDR3: TGTGCCAGCAGTCTGCACAGACAGGGATCAATGGAGACCCAGTACTTC. Its protein is CASSLHRQGSMETQYF.

The gene calls are TRBV3-1 (or the pseudogene TRBV3-2) and TRBJ1-6; D remains unclear. The germline V gene encodes CDR1 LGHDT and CDR2 YNNKEL (reference sequence). CDR3 length: 14 residues. The V end was cut by 3 bases, the J end by 0 bases, with 3 bases between. CDR3 in amino acids: CASSQSSYNSPLHF. The DNA for the CDR3 is TGTGCCAGCAGCCAGAGCTCCTATAATTCACCCCTCCACTTT.

Comment on this clone: This sequence may be a read error, since a much larger clone differs from it by one base. Different DNA sequences within this sample yield the same CDR3. This sequence joins TRBV11-2 and TRBJ1-1; D not resolved. The germline V gene encodes CDR1 SGHAT and CDR2 FQNNGV. V was cut by 0 bases and J by 1 base, with 3 bases left in between. The CDR3 is 13 amino acids. CDR3 nucleotide sequence: TGTGCCAGCAGCTTAGACAGGAACACTGAAGCTTTCTTT. This translates into CASSLDRNTEAFF.

This clone occurred once. The V call is TRBV7-9, the J call TRBJ1-2, with D perhaps matching TRBD1 (5 bases). Germline V gives CDR1 SEHNR, CDR2 FQNEAQ (reference sequence). V was clipped by 5 bases and J by 9 bases, with 19 bases between them. This CDR3 region has 14 residues. The CDR3 spells CASSRGDGDWSYTF. DNA of the CDR3: TGTGCCAGCAGCCGCGGGGACGGTGATTGGAGCTACACCTTC.

V is TRBV5-5 and J is TRBJ1-1; no clear D. CDR3 length: 12 amino acids. Trimming pared 2 bases from V and 7 bases from J, leaving 9 bases between. Germline V gene data show CDR1 as SGHKS and CDR2 as YYEKEE (reference sequence). Here the CDR3 DNA reads TGTGCCAGCAGCTTTTGGACTCGTGAAGCTTTCTTT. Encoded protein: CASSFWTREAFF.

This clone was recorded once. CDR3 region: CASSPQRDTDTQYF. CDR3 DNA: TGTGCCAGCTCACCGCAGCGGGACACAGATACGCAGTATTTT. The J gene is TRBJ2-3, the V gene TRBV18, with 7 bases identical to TRBD2. The germline V gene has CDR1 KGHSH and CDR2 LQKENI. With V trimmed by 3 bases and J by 2 bases, 2 bases remained unmatched. This CDR3 has 14 residues.

The chain uses TRBV6-5 and TRBJ2-1, with TRBD2 identical over 12 bases. With 5 bases clipped from V and 4 bases from J, the junction kept 3 bases outside the gene matches. The CDR3 covers 15 residues. CDR1 and CDR2 (germline): MNHEY, SVGAGI. This CDR3 is CASSLAGGLYNEQFF. In DNA, the CDR3 is TGTGCCAGCAGTCTAGCGGGAGGGTTATACAATGAGCAGTTCTTC.

This clone was detected only a few times. The rearrangement uses TRBV3-1 (or the pseudogene TRBV3-2) and TRBJ2-7; TRBD2 agrees at 8 bases. V shed 0 bases, J shed 6 bases, and the junction held 7 bases outside the gene matches. The CDR3 is 15 residues long. Germline CDR1 reads LGHDT; CDR2 reads YNNKEL (reference sequence). Here the CDR3 DNA reads TGTGCCAGCAGCCAAGATAGGGTGACTAGCGCCGAGCAGTACTTC. It specifies CASSQDRVTSAEQYF.

In DNA form, the CDR3 reads TGTGCCAGTTCGGGAACACAGTTGGACACTGAAGCTTTCTTT. This encodes CASSGTQLDTEAFF. The rearrangement uses TRBV19 and TRBJ1-1; no reliable D call. V lost 8 bases, J lost 3 bases, and 16 bases lay in between. Germline V CDR1 and CDR2: LNHDA, SQIVND (reference sequence). CDR3 size: 14 residues.

The chain recombines TRBV14 with TRBJ2-3; D unresolved. Trimming left V 1 base short and J 4 bases short, with 6 bases between. CDR1 SGHDN and CDR2 FVKESK come from the germline V gene. CDR3 length: 13 amino acids. CDR3 nucleotides: TGTGCCAGCAGCCAAGTAGGAGCAGATACGCAGTATTTT. Its translation is CASSQVGADTQYF.

This clone has just one count. The chain recombines TRBV9 with TRBJ2-7; D gene unclear. The V and J ends lost 2 bases and 3 bases respectively, with 12 bases between them. Germline assignment: CDR1 SGDLS and CDR2 YYNGEE. This CDR3 is 14 amino acids long. The CDR3 reads CASSVSWSSYEQYF. CDR3 sequence (DNA): TGTGCCAGCAGCGTTTCCTGGAGCAGCTACGAGCAGTACTTC.

The CDR3 DNA follows: TGCGCCAGCAGTGACAGACAGGTCGGCAATTCACCCCTCCACTTT. Translation gives CASSDRQVGNSPLHF. The chain links TRBV10-2 to TRBJ1-6, with a tentative D call TRBD1 (6 bases). V was shortened by 3 bases and J by 7 bases, with 13 bases between the two germline ends. From germline, CDR1 is WSHSY and CDR2 SAAADI. The CDR3 spans 15 residues.

V usage is TRBV12-3 or TRBV12-4 and J usage is TRBJ2-1; weak D call: TRBD2 (5 bases). This CDR3 region has 12 residues. Trimming cost V 7 bases and J 6 bases, with 10 bases left between them. The CDR3 region is CASNHRGNEQFF. The CDR3 DNA reads TGTGCCAGCAATCATCGGGGCAATGAGCAGTTCTTC.

This chain links TRBV7-9 with TRBJ2-1; D remains ambiguous. Trimming left V 5 bases short and J 7 bases short, with 18 bases between. Looked up from germline, CDR1 is SEHNR and CDR2 is FQNEAQ (reference sequence). CDR3 length equals 15 residues. Here the CDR3 DNA reads TGTGCCAGCAGCCCCCAGGAAACCCGGTGGAATGAGCAGTTCTTC. As protein: CASSPQETRWNEQFF.

The CDR3 here is CSVDGGVASTDTQYF. CDR3 DNA sequence: TGCAGCGTTGATGGGGGGGTAGCGAGCACAGATACGCAGTATTTT. The genes are TRBV29-1 and TRBJ2-3, with 7 bases aligning to TRBD2. V trimming: 3 bases; J trimming: 0 bases; junction bases outside the gene matches: 6. Per germline, CDR1 SQVTM and CDR2 ANQGSEA. The CDR3 has 15 residues.

The CDR3 loop reads CAISESGFGGTEAFF. The CDR3 bases are TGTGCCATCAGTGAGTCGGGCTTCGGGGGCACTGAAGCTTTCTTT. The chain links TRBV10-3 to TRBJ1-1; tentative D call: TRBD1 (5 bases). The ends were cut back, 0 bases at V and 4 bases at J, with 12 bases in the middle. The CDR3 runs 15 residues. The V gene's germline CDR1 is ENHRY and CDR2 SYGVKD.